The 27 T cell receptor beta chains presented below share a single source sample, sequenced in a study of regulatory T cells in long-lasting Graves disease. Investigators prepared the TCR beta libraries by applying iRepertoire HTBI primers and Arm-PCR of CDR3 regions. Using its own MiXCR run on the multiplex PCR reads, TCRdb lists one record per CDR3 protein. Here the sample spans 500,000 to 800,000 distinct CDR3 sequences, approximately 31% being singletons. Time point given: persistent/refractory GD, antithyroid drugs over 5 years with positive TRAb. From PBMCs, RNA was extracted and then used to make the TCR library. The sequenced sample was peripheral blood mononuclear cells (PBMCs), obtained when the disease was refractory, from a patient treated with antithyroid drugs. These receptors came from a female donor with Graves disease.

This chain uses TRBV7-9 with TRBJ2-2; 14 bases map to TRBD2. With V trimmed by 4 bases and J by 1 base, 8 bases remained unmatched. Germline assignment: CDR1 SEHNR and CDR2 FQNEAQ (reference sequence). This CDR3 has 19 residues. The CDR3 sequence is CASSSRLAGGYQNTGELFF. CDR3 coding DNA: TGTGCCAGCAGCTCCCGACTAGCGGGAGGGTATCAGAACACCGGGGAGCTGTTTTTT.

The genes are TRBV2 and TRBJ1-6; no clear D. V was cut by 2 bases and J by 7 bases, with 12 bases left in between. Germline-derived CDR1 and CDR2 are SNHLY and FYNNEI. The CDR3 has 15 amino acids. The CDR3 spells CASSELSGRNSPLHF. The CDR3 DNA reads as TGTGCCAGCAGTGAATTGTCGGGGAGGAATTCACCCCTCCACTTT.

This clonotype was seen ten or more times. V gene TRBV12-3 or TRBV12-4 combines with J gene TRBJ2-7; TRBD1 aligns across 7 bases. V shed 5 bases and J 0 bases; nucleotides not matched to a gene: 4. This CDR3 spans 14 amino acids. The CDR3 DNA is TGTGCCAGCAGTCTACGGGACAGCTCCTACGAGCAGTACTTC. This codes for CASSLRDSSYEQYF.

The table lists this clonotype with many counts. The chain employs TRBV28 and TRBJ1-1; D not certain. The CDR3 contains 14 residues. Germline CDR1 MDHEN, CDR2 SYDVKM. Trimming cost V 6 bases and J 1 base, with 12 bases left between them. The CDR3 sequence is CASRVGRSNTEAFF. The CDR3, as DNA: TGTGCCAGCAGGGTTGGAAGATCGAACACTGAAGCTTTCTTT. The full variable domain, in which reference TRBV28 and TRBJ1-1 provide the parts outside the CDR3, is DVKVTQSSRYLVKRTGEKVFLECVQDMDHENMFWYRQDPGLGLRLIYFSYDVKMKEKGDIPEGYSVSREKKERFSLILESASTNQTSMYLCASRVGRSNTEAFFGQGTRLTVV.

Only a few counts were recorded for this clonotype. The chain recombines TRBV6-1 with TRBJ2-7; 7 positions match TRBD1. CDR3 length equals 14 residues. Germline CDR1 reads MNHNS; CDR2 reads SASEGT. V was pared by 11 bases and J by 0 bases, with 10 bases of the junction left unmatched. CDR3 DNA: TGTGCCTCAGGACGGGCAGGGGGCTCCTACGAGCAGTACTTC. It is translated as CASGRAGGSYEQYF.

The chain is built from TRBV6-1 and TRBJ1-5; D not certain. The germline gives CDR1 MNHNS, CDR2 SASEGT. This CDR3 comprises 13 residues. Trimming shortened V by 6 bases and J by 3 bases, and 9 bases separated the two germline ends. The CDR3 region has the DNA TGTGCCAGCAGCGGGGATGCCAATCAGCCCCAGCATTTT. Residues: CASSGDANQPQHF.

V and J are TRBV6-5 and TRBJ2-5; no clear D. The CDR3 is 14 amino acids. Germline values: CDR1 MNHEY, CDR2 SVGAGI. Trimming shortened V by 2 bases and J by 0 bases, and 7 bases separated the two germline ends. The CDR3 sequence is CASSYGRDQETQYF. The CDR3 DNA is TGTGCCAGCAGTTACGGTAGGGACCAAGAGACCCAGTACTTC.

This clonotype was recorded a few times. This chain connects TRBV6-2 or TRBV6-3 to TRBJ2-2, with TRBD1 matching over 7 bases. The length of the CDR3 is 18 residues. CDR1 and CDR2 (germline): MNHEY, SVGEGT. Germline trimming cut 2 bases from V and 3 bases from J; bases unmatched to any gene: 12. CDR3 nucleotide sequence: TGTGCCAGCAGTTACGCGCCTGTTGGGACAGCGGACACCGGGGAGCTGTTTTTT. It translates to CASSYAPVGTADTGELFF.

This clonotype was seen many times. V is TRBV20-1 and J is TRBJ1-2, with D tentatively TRBD1 (5 bases). The length of the CDR3 is 14 residues. Germline loops: CDR1 DFQATT, CDR2 SNEGSKA (reference sequence). Trimming pared 1 base from V and 3 bases from J, leaving 12 bases between. As DNA, the CDR3 is TGCAGTGCTAGAGGGGAAGGGGTCTACTATGGCTACACCTTC. This encodes CSARGEGVYYGYTF.

In this sample, this clonotype turned up once. This chain links TRBV5-4 with TRBJ2-2; 9 positions agree with TRBD1. Germline CDR1 is SGHNT and CDR2 is YYREEE (reference sequence). With 3 bases clipped from V and 4 bases from J, the junction kept 4 bases outside the gene matches. The CDR3 runs to 15 residues. The CDR3 sequence: CASSYYRGLTGELFF. The CDR3 DNA follows: TGTGCCAGCAGCTACTACAGGGGGCTCACCGGGGAGCTGTTTTTT.

The table lists this clonotype with a count of one. This clone may be a read error of a much larger clone one base away. The chain employs TRBV6-2 or TRBV6-3 and TRBJ1-5; 7 bases match TRBD1. Germline V CDR1 and CDR2: MNHEY, SVGEGT. The CDR3 length is 16 residues. CDR3 in DNA: TGTGCCAGCAGTTATTCGAGGGGGCGCGAGGATCAGCCCCAGCGTTTT. Its protein is CASSYSRGREDQPQRF.

The V call is TRBV12-3 or TRBV12-4, the J call TRBJ2-1; either TRBD1 or TRBD2 may supply D (5 bases each). The V gene lost 9 bases and the J gene lost 9 bases, with 18 bases spanning the gap. The CDR3 has 13 amino acids. CDR3 sequence (DNA): TGTGCCAGTTCCCTAGAGGTGAGGGGTGAGCAGTTCTTC. Translating gives CASSLEVRGEQFF.

J is TRBJ1-5 and V is TRBV28; a weak D match, TRBD1 (6 bases). This CDR3 contains 16 residues. Germline CDR1 MDHEN, CDR2 SYDVKM. Trimming left V 4 bases short and J 2 bases short, with 15 bases between. The CDR3, as DNA: TGTGCCAGCAGTTCACAGGGAAAAGGTGGCAATCAGCCCCAGCATTTT. As protein: CASSSQGKGGNQPQHF.

The chain joins TRBV6-1 to TRBJ2-3; tentative D call: TRBD2 (5 bases). V dropped 6 bases and J dropped 6 bases, with 22 bases sitting between them. This CDR3 region has 16 residues. Germline CDR1 MNHNS, CDR2 SASEGT. CDR3: CASSELGNTQGDTQYF. The CDR3 DNA reads as TGTGCCAGCAGCGAGCTCGGGAACACACAAGGCGATACGCAGTATTTT.

The rearrangement links TRBV29-1 to TRBJ1-2; the match to TRBD1 covers 7 bases. The germline CDR1 and CDR2 sequences are SQVTM and ANQGSEA. This CDR3 is 13 amino acids long. V was pared by 4 bases and J by 3 bases, with 5 bases of the junction left unmatched. The CDR3: CSVAPGTDYGYTF. CDR3 nucleotides: TGCAGCGTTGCGCCCGGGACAGACTATGGCTACACCTTC.

This clonotype has just one count. The genes are TRBV29-1 and TRBJ1-1; D might be TRBD1 (5 bases). This CDR3 has 11 amino acids. The germline CDR1 and CDR2 sequences are SQVTM and ANQGSEA. V was shortened by 6 bases and J by 3 bases, with 8 bases between the two germline ends. The CDR3 DNA follows: TGCAGCGTCATGGGGGACACTGAAGCTTTCTTT. Translating it yields CSVMGDTEAFF.

This clonotype occurred a few times. CDR3 protein: CASSATPANYGYTF. CDR3 nucleotides: TGCGCCAGCAGCGCGACTCCCGCTAACTATGGCTACACCTTC. V is TRBV5-1 and J is TRBJ1-2; D is uncertain. The V gene lost 4 bases and the J gene lost 0 bases, with 10 bases spanning the gap. Germline-derived CDR1 and CDR2 are SGHRS and YFSETQ. The CDR3 is 14 residues long. The whole variable domain, remainder taken from reference TRBV5-1 and TRBJ1-2, is KAGVTQTPRYLIKTRGQQVTLSCSPISGHRSVSWYQQTPGQGLQFLFEYFSETQRNKGNFPGRFSGRQFSNSRSEMNVSTLELGDSALYLCASSATPANYGYTFGSGTRLTVV.

CDR3 coding DNA: TGTGCCAGCAAAAGGGACAGGGGGAGCACTGAAGCTTTCTTT. Its translation: CASKRDRGSTEAFF. The chain recombines TRBV6-1 with TRBJ1-1; 11 positions agree with TRBD1. J was trimmed by 4 bases and V by 7 bases; bases with no gene match: 5. The CDR3 consists of 14 residues. CDR1 and CDR2 from the germline V gene are MNHNS and SASEGT.

This clonotype was picked up many times. The V and J genes are TRBV2 and TRBJ1-2, with 7 nucleotides matching TRBD1. Germline-derived CDR1 and CDR2 are SNHLY and FYNNEI. The CDR3 length is 16 residues. V trimming: 5 bases; J trimming: 2 bases; junction bases outside the gene matches: 11. The chain's CDR3 is CASSQTGSLSNYGYTF. CDR3 bases: TGTGCCAGCAGTCAGACAGGGAGCTTGAGCAACTATGGCTACACCTTC.

This clonotype was found many times. This chain joins TRBV6-2 or TRBV6-3 and TRBJ1-1; D is undetermined. Germline V gene sequence: CDR1 MNHEY, CDR2 SVGEGT. This CDR3 comprises 14 residues. V was trimmed by 7 bases and J by 1 base, leaving 13 bases between them. CDR3 residues: CASTPSGRNTEAFF. The CDR3 DNA reads as TGTGCCAGCACTCCAAGCGGCAGGAACACTGAAGCTTTCTTT.

In this sample, this clonotype turned up a few times. The genes are TRBV5-5 and TRBJ1-6; D remains ambiguous. The germline CDR1 and CDR2 sequences are SGHKS and YYEKEE (reference sequence). V shed 3 bases and J shed 4 bases, with 5 bases lying between them. The CDR3 covers 13 residues. CDR3 region: CASSSDYNSPLHF. In DNA, the CDR3 is TGTGCCAGCAGCTCCGATTATAATTCACCCCTCCACTTT.

The chain recombines TRBV28 with TRBJ1-2; 9 bases map to TRBD1. Germline CDR1 and CDR2: MDHEN and SYDVKM. The CDR3 loop spans 14 amino acids. The V gene end was trimmed by 8 bases and the J gene end by 5 bases; junction bases not matched to a gene: 9. CDR3 sequence (DNA): TGTGCCAGCTCACCCCGGGACAGGGATTATGGCTACACCTTC. Its protein product is CASSPRDRDYGYTF.

Ten or more counts support this clonotype. The J gene is TRBJ1-2, the V gene TRBV20-1; D remains unclear. Germline CDR1 and CDR2: DFQATT and SNEGSKA (reference sequence). CDR3 size: 13 residues. Trimming stripped 0 bases from V and 6 bases from J, with 11 bases between. The CDR3 DNA is TGCAGTGCTAGAGAGGGCAGCACTAATGGCTACACCTTC. This gives the protein CSAREGSTNGYTF.

As to this clonotype: This may be a read error: a much more frequent sequence differs by one nucleotide. The rearrangement joins TRBV28 to TRBJ1-6; D is undetermined. Germline CDR1 reads MDHEN; CDR2 reads SYDVKM. With 11 bases removed from V and 0 bases from J, the gap between germline ends came to 14 bases. The CDR3 has 15 residues. DNA of the CDR3: TGTGCCGCCCCGAGTGGAAGCTCCTATAATTCACCCCTCCACTTT. Translating it yields CAAPSGSSYNSPLHF. The variable domain in full, with the rest retrieved from reference TRBV28 and TRBJ1-6, is DVKVTQSSRYLVKRTGEKVFLECVQDMDHENMFWYRQDPGLGLRLIYFSYDVKMKEKGDIPEGYSVSREKKERFSLILESASTNQTSMYLCAAPSGSSYNSPLHFGNGTRLTVT.

This clonotype has more than one count but fewer than ten. The chain joins TRBV7-3 to TRBJ1-1, with TRBD1 matching over 7 bases. The CDR3 runs 15 residues. Germline V gene lookup returns CDR1 SGHTA and CDR2 FQGTGA. Trimming cost V 4 bases and J 1 base; bases outside gene matches: 6. CDR3 in amino acids: CASSSRGGENTEAFF. As DNA, the CDR3 is TGTGCCAGCAGCTCCAGGGGGGGAGAGAACACTGAAGCTTTCTTT.

The CDR3 loop reads CASSAGPYGYTF. The CDR3 DNA reads as TGTGCCAGTAGTGCAGGGCCCTATGGCTACACCTTC. The chain recombines TRBV19 with TRBJ1-2, with D perhaps matching TRBD1 (5 bases). V was pared by 5 bases and J by 4 bases, with 8 bases between. The germline V gene encodes CDR1 LNHDA and CDR2 SQIVND (reference sequence). The CDR3 extends over 12 amino acids.

Turning to this clonotype: One end of the junction does not line up with germline, which may come from a read error. The chain recombines TRBV12-3 or TRBV12-4 with TRBJ1-6; TRBD1 matches at 9 bases. This CDR3 spans 16 amino acids. The CDR3 reads CTSSLLGGQGNSPLHF. The CDR3 DNA reads TGTACCAGCAGTTTACTTGGCGGACAGGGGAATTCACCCCTCCACTTT.